These 21 T cell receptor beta chains were sequenced from one sample in a study of human T cells and chemical hapten exposure. As to time point: patch test 2, 6 weeks after DPC sensitization. This sample's treatment: therapeutic diphenylcyclopropenone sensitization with weekly scalp DPC. One entry per CDR3 protein results from TCRdb running MiXCR on the RACE reads. This repertoire shows about 95,000 distinct CDR3 sequences, roughly 10% found once; its top ten account for 3% to 4%. The sample in question was whole blood, obtained in connection with sensitization to the hapten diphenylcyclopropenone (DPC). The receptor source for this set is a woman aged 35 to 49 with alopecia areata. Some clones in this sample may be carry-over from other donors' samples.

This clonotype was detected many times. This chain uses TRBV6-6 with TRBJ1-3; D possibly corresponds to TRBD1 (5 bases). Germline V gives CDR1 MNHNY, CDR2 SVGAGI (reference sequence). The CDR3 totals 15 residues. V was shortened by 5 bases and J by 2 bases, with 13 bases between the two germline ends. The CDR3 bases are TGTGCCAGCAGTACGCAAGGGGACCCTGGAAACACCATATATTTT. Protein sequence: CASSTQGDPGNTIYF.

The chain recombines TRBV7-9 with TRBJ2-1, with TRBD2 matching 8 bases. The CDR3 loop spans 11 amino acids. Per the germline V gene, CDR1 is SEHNR and CDR2 is FQNEAQ (reference sequence). Unmatched junction bases numbered 3, after V lost 8 bases and J lost 9 bases. In DNA form, the CDR3 reads TGTGCCAGCGATAGCGGGATTGAGCAGTTCTTC. The encoded protein is CASDSGIEQFF.

The genes are TRBV6-5 and TRBJ2-5; D is possibly TRBD2 (5 bases). V was shortened by 4 bases and J by 5 bases, with 17 bases between the two germline ends. The length of the CDR3 is 15 residues. From germline, CDR1 is MNHEY and CDR2 SVGAGI. The CDR3: CASSFNGRGRETQYF. The CDR3 nucleotides read TGTGCCAGCAGTTTCAACGGTCGGGGTAGGGAGACCCAGTACTTC.

This clonotype was seen a few times. For the CDR3, the DNA is TGTGCCAGCAGTTTATCGACCCTTGCTACGCAGTATTTT. Translation: CASSLSTLATQYF. The chain recombines TRBV27 with TRBJ2-3, with D uncertain. Germline lookup yields CDR1 MNHEY and CDR2 SMNVEV (reference sequence). The CDR3 runs 13 residues. V gave up 0 bases and J gave up 8 bases, with 9 bases separating them.

V and J are TRBV7-2 and TRBJ2-7; a weak D match, TRBD2 (5 bases). Germline V lookup: CDR1 SGHTA, CDR2 FQGNSA. The CDR3 length is 14 residues. V lost 6 bases and J lost 6, with 18 bases in between. CDR3 sequence: CASRLGKVLGEQYF. The CDR3, as DNA: TGTGCCAGCAGGCTCGGGAAGGTCTTGGGCGAGCAGTACTTC.

This clonotype has ten or more counts. The chain couples TRBV2 to TRBJ1-2; 7 nucleotides match TRBD1. Germline V gives CDR1 SNHLY, CDR2 FYNNEI. The CDR3 runs to 15 residues. V gave up 6 bases and J gave up 8 bases; unmatched junction bases: 15. CDR3 bases: TGTGCCAGCAGGAGTCTCCGGGACAGAGTAGGAGGCTACACCTTC. This translates into CASRSLRDRVGGYTF.

The CDR3 region is CASSFSVGPSSYNEQFF. Here the CDR3 DNA reads TGTGCCAGCAGCTTTAGCGTGGGACCAAGCTCCTACAATGAGCAGTTCTTC. The chain couples TRBV5-4 to TRBJ2-1; D may match TRBD1 or TRBD2 (5 bases each). The CDR3 has 17 residues. CDR1 and CDR2 from the germline V gene are SGHNT and YYREEE (reference sequence). V gave up 2 bases and J gave up 0 bases, with 15 bases separating them.

V usage is TRBV7-2 and J usage is TRBJ2-3; a weak D match, TRBD2 (6 bases). The V end lost 2 bases, the J end lost 5 bases, and 17 bases lay between the germline ends. CDR1 SGHTA and CDR2 FQGNSA come from the germline V gene. The CDR3 covers 16 residues. The chain's CDR3 is CASSLSLALGLDTQYF. The CDR3 region has the DNA TGTGCCAGCAGCTTAAGTCTAGCGCTGGGATTAGATACGCAGTATTTT.

This clonotype showed up just a few times. The V call is TRBV13, the J call TRBJ2-3; 7 bases agree with TRBD2. This CDR3 has 16 amino acids. Looked up from germline, CDR1 is PRHDT and CDR2 is FYEKMQ (reference sequence). Losses at the gene ends were 0 bases for V and 4 bases for J; bases not matched to a gene: 7. The CDR3 sequence: CASSLGSAGESDTQYF. DNA for the CDR3: TGTGCCAGCAGCTTAGGCTCGGCGGGAGAATCAGATACGCAGTATTTT.

A few counts support this clonotype. Here the CDR3 DNA reads TGTGCCAGCAGCCGATGGACTAGCGGAAGGGATGAGCAGTTCTTC. Residues: CASSRWTSGRDEQFF. This chain uses TRBV7-8 with TRBJ2-1; the match to TRBD2 covers 10 bases. The ends lost 5 bases at V and 8 bases at J; junction bases unmatched: 9. This CDR3 spans 15 amino acids. Germline CDR1 is SGHVS and CDR2 is FQNEAQ.

On this clonotype itself: A read error may account for a junction end that differs from germline. The gene calls are TRBV5-5 and TRBJ2-5; D is perhaps TRBD1 or TRBD2 (6 bases each). Germline values: CDR1 SGHKS, CDR2 YYEKEE (reference sequence). The CDR3 is 15 residues long. CDR3 sequence reads: CASSLEPGGWGTQYF. The CDR3 DNA reads as TGTGCAAGCAGCTTGGAGCCCGGGGGCTGGGGGACCCAGTACTTC.

This clonotype has a count of ten or more. The V gene is TRBV7-9, the J gene TRBJ2-1; D might be TRBD2 (5 bases). V dropped 1 base and J dropped 8 bases, with 15 bases sitting between them. The CDR3 contains 15 residues. Looked up from germline, CDR1 is SEHNR and CDR2 is FQNEAQ (reference sequence). CDR3 sequence: CASSLVVGRADEQFF. CDR3 bases: TGTGCCAGCAGCTTAGTGGTGGGGAGAGCGGATGAGCAGTTCTTC.

About this clonotype: One end of the junction does not line up with germline, which may come from a read error. This chain joins TRBV29-1 and TRBJ2-7; 7 nucleotides line up with TRBD1. The CDR3 consists of 16 residues. CDR1 SQVTM and CDR2 ANQGSEA come from the germline V gene. The CDR3 is CGVAQGDNRISYEQYF. CDR3 bases: TGCGGCGTTGCCCAGGGGGATAATAGAATCTCCTACGAGCAGTACTTC.

The chain carries TRBV6-4 and TRBJ1-6; D is unresolved. CDR1 is MRHNA, CDR2 SNTAGT, per germline. The CDR3 runs 15 residues. V was pared by 4 bases and J by 3 bases, with 10 bases between. The CDR3 protein is CASSADGDYNSPLHF. The DNA of the CDR3 is TGTGCCAGCAGTGCGGACGGCGACTATAATTCACCCCTCCACTTT.

J is TRBJ2-5 and V is TRBV7-2; D unresolved. This CDR3 comprises 11 residues. CDR1 SGHTA and CDR2 FQGNSA come from the germline V gene. The V and J ends lost 0 bases and 4 bases respectively, with 0 bases between them. CDR3 protein: CASSLAETQYF. The DNA for the CDR3 is TGTGCCAGCAGCTTAGCAGAGACCCAGTACTTC.

This clonotype was recorded many times. The V gene is TRBV7-2, the J gene TRBJ2-2, with D perhaps matching TRBD1 or TRBD2 (5 bases each). Germline V gives CDR1 SGHTA, CDR2 FQGNSA. The germline V and J ends were trimmed by 5 bases and 6 bases, with 19 bases remaining between them. The CDR3 length is 16 residues. CDR3 region: CASSAGTPAISGELFF. CDR3 DNA: TGTGCCAGCAGCGCCGGGACCCCGGCTATATCCGGGGAGCTGTTTTTT.

This clonotype came up many times. The rearrangement joins TRBV30 to TRBJ2-7; 8 bases align to TRBD2. Losses at the gene ends were 8 bases for V and 5 bases for J; bases not matched to a gene: 8. The CDR3 sequence is 12 residues long. Germline assignment: CDR1 GTSNPN and CDR2 SVGIG (reference sequence). The CDR3 DNA follows: TGTGCCCTAAGCGGGAGTGGCCACGAGCAGTACTTC. This sequence encodes CALSGSGHEQYF.

The rearrangement links TRBV10-2 to TRBJ2-6, with D unclear. Trimming shortened V by 3 bases and J by 1 base, and 4 bases separated the two germline ends. Germline V lookup: CDR1 WSHSY, CDR2 SAAADI. This CDR3 region has 14 residues. The CDR3 DNA reads TGCGCCAGCAGTGATGGGTCTGGGGCCAACGTCCTGACTTTC. Residues: CASSDGSGANVLTF.

This sequence joins TRBV28 and TRBJ2-7; D is unclear. Germline CDR1 is MDHEN and CDR2 is SYDVKM. Trimming cost V 7 bases and J 2 bases, with 12 bases left between them. This CDR3 has 13 residues. CDR3 sequence: CASNPGFTYEQYF. DNA of the CDR3: TGTGCCAGCAACCCCGGGTTTACCTACGAGCAGTACTTC.

This clonotype has ten or more counts. The rearrangement joins TRBV7-2 to TRBJ2-2; D unclear. CDR1 is SGHTA, CDR2 FQGNSA, per germline. This CDR3 contains 14 residues. Trimming pared 2 bases from V and 4 bases from J, leaving 8 bases between. The CDR3 loop is CASSLSWFTGELFF. CDR3 coding DNA: TGTGCCAGCAGCTTATCGTGGTTCACCGGGGAGCTGTTTTTT.

V usage is TRBV29-1 and J usage is TRBJ2-7; D is perhaps TRBD1 (6 bases). This CDR3 contains 16 residues. Between the trimmed V and J ends, which lost 4 bases and 2 bases, there was a span of 21 bases. CDR1 is SQVTM and CDR2 is ANQGSEA in the germline V gene. CDR3 in DNA: TGCAGCGTTGTTTTTAGGACAGCCGAAACCGCCTACGAGCAGTACTTC. Translated: CSVVFRTAETAYEQYF.